The 21 T cell receptor beta chains below all came from one sample that was sequenced in a study of T cell responses to AZD1222 COVID-19 vaccine. The protocol was immunoSEQ multiplex PCR, while the TCRdb copy is restricted to in-frame clones and leaves out a portion. Here the sample spans 100,000 or so clones, over 75% being singletons. Source: peripheral blood, taken on day 0 of AZD1222 vaccination. The source is an adult in good health.

J is TRBJ2-2 and V is TRBV27; 11 nucleotides agree with TRBD1. The V and J ends lost 6 bases and 8 bases, in that order; junction bases with no gene match: 11. The CDR3 totals 16 residues. Germline V gene sequence: CDR1 MNHEY, CDR2 SMNVEV (reference sequence). CDR3 coding DNA: TGTGCCAGCAGCATTCGGACAGGGGGCTATTCAGGGGAGCTGTTTTTT. It codes for CASSIRTGGYSGELFF.

The chain recombines TRBV30 with TRBJ1-2; weak D call: TRBD1 (5 bases). V was pared by 0 bases and J by 8 bases, with 13 bases between. CDR3 length equals 13 residues. Per the germline V gene, CDR1 is GTSNPN and CDR2 is SVGIG (reference sequence). The CDR3, as DNA: TGTGCCTGGAGTGTAGGGGACCTGGGAGGCTACACCTTC. It yields the protein CAWSVGDLGGYTF. The full variable domain, rest sourced from reference TRBV30 and TRBJ1-2, is SQTIHQWPATLVQPVGSPLSLECTVEGTSNPNLYWYRQAAGRGLQLLFYSVGIGQISSEVPQNLSASRPQDRQFILSSKKLLLSDSGFYLCAWSVGDLGGYTFGSGTRLTVV.

V usage is TRBV11-3 and J usage is TRBJ2-6; 12 bases match TRBD1. The trim removed 4 bases at V and 4 bases at J, leaving 5 bases unmatched. The CDR3 has 17 residues. CDR1 and CDR2 from the germline V gene are SGHNT and YENEEA. The CDR3 spells CASSSGQGALGANVLTF. The CDR3 DNA sequence: TGTGCCAGCAGCTCGGGACAGGGGGCGCTAGGGGCCAACGTCCTGACTTTC.

The rearrangement links TRBV6-2 or TRBV6-3 to TRBJ2-3; no clear D. V shed 5 bases and J shed 1 base, with 7 bases lying between them. CDR3 length equals 13 residues. Germline V gives CDR1 MNHEY, CDR2 SVGEGT. This chain's CDR3 is CASSRYRTDTQYF. The CDR3 DNA follows: TGTGCCAGCAGTCGCTATCGCACAGATACGCAGTATTTT.

The CDR3 is CASSFVLTENTEAFF. The CDR3 DNA follows: TGTGCCAGCAGCTTTGTTCTGACCGAGAACACTGAAGCTTTCTTT. The chain links TRBV7-9 to TRBJ1-1; D gene unclear. Germline V gene data show CDR1 as SEHNR and CDR2 as FQNEAQ (reference sequence). CDR3 length: 15 amino acids. Deletions cut 3 bases from V and 1 base from J, with 12 bases between.

The V call is TRBV5-1, the J call TRBJ1-3; TRBD1 is a possible D gene (6 bases). Trimming pared 0 bases from V and 10 bases from J, leaving 11 bases between. The CDR3 runs 13 residues. Germline V lookup: CDR1 SGHRS, CDR2 YFSETQ. The CDR3 bases are TGCGCCAGCAGCTTGGACAGGGAGAGTACCATATATTTT. Protein product: CASSLDRESTIYF.

The count of this clone is one. This sequence joins TRBV12-3 or TRBV12-4 and TRBJ2-7, with TRBD1 as a possible D gene (5 bases). The CDR3 has 13 amino acids. V lost 3 bases to trimming and J lost 2 bases, with 8 bases between them. This CDR3 is CASSFGAPYEQYF. For the CDR3, the DNA is TGTGCCAGCAGTTTTGGGGCTCCCTACGAGCAGTACTTC.

In this sample, this clone turned up once. V is TRBV18 and J is TRBJ2-7; 8 bases are shared with TRBD2. V lost 0 bases and J lost 3; bases outside the gene matches: 4. Germline values: CDR1 KGHSH, CDR2 LQKENI. This CDR3 is built from 15 residues. The chain's CDR3 is CASSPPSGANYEQYF. Here the CDR3 DNA reads TGTGCCAGCTCACCACCTAGCGGGGCTAACTACGAGCAGTACTTC.

The genes are TRBV6-5 and TRBJ2-3; D gene uncertain. Trimming stripped 9 bases from V and 5 bases from J, with 6 bases between. This CDR3 has 10 amino acids. Germline V gene sequence: CDR1 MNHEY, CDR2 SVGAGI. This CDR3 reads CARGKDTQYF. CDR3 bases: TGTGCCAGGGGGAAAGATACGCAGTATTTT.

The chain has TRBV6-2 or TRBV6-3 and TRBJ1-2; TRBD1 aligns across 10 bases. The junction had 9 bases not matched to a gene; V was cut back by 5 bases and J by 6 bases. The CDR3 is 15 residues long. Germline CDR1 reads MNHEY; CDR2 reads SVGEGT. CDR3 amino acids: CASSPGTGVFHGYTF. The CDR3 DNA reads TGTGCCAGCAGTCCCGGGACAGGGGTTTTTCATGGCTACACCTTC.

This clone was seen more than once but under ten times. The rearrangement joins TRBV30 to TRBJ1-2; D unclear. Trimming removed 3 bases from V and 6 bases from J, with 5 bases in between. The V gene's germline CDR1 is GTSNPN and CDR2 SVGIG (reference sequence). The CDR3 spans 10 residues. The CDR3 region is CAWRRHGYTF. The CDR3 DNA reads as TGTGCCTGGAGGCGGCATGGCTACACCTTC.

The V gene is TRBV9, the J gene TRBJ1-2; TRBD1 might be the D (6 bases). CDR1 SGDLS and CDR2 YYNGEE come from the germline V gene. The CDR3 loop spans 13 amino acids. V lost 4 bases and J lost 8, with 15 bases in between. This CDR3 is CASSPGQRGGYTF. The CDR3 bases are TGTGCCAGCAGCCCTGGACAGCGAGGGGGCTACACCTTC.

The rearrangement links TRBV18 to TRBJ2-7; the D call may be TRBD1 or TRBD2 (5 bases each). CDR1 and CDR2 from the germline V gene are KGHSH and LQKENI. The CDR3 spans 14 residues. Trimming left V 2 bases short and J 3 bases short, with 11 bases between. The CDR3 DNA sequence: TGTGCCAGCTCACCATCGGGGCTAAGCTACGAGCAGTACTTC. It codes for CASSPSGLSYEQYF.

There are a few counts of this clone. The chain employs TRBV7-3 and TRBJ1-6, with 7 positions matching TRBD1. With V trimmed by 5 bases and J by 7 bases, 8 bases remained unmatched. The CDR3 extends over 15 amino acids. Germline CDR1 reads SGHTA; CDR2 reads FQGTGA. CDR3 amino acids: CASSEAGTENSPLHF. The CDR3 DNA sequence: TGTGCCAGCAGCGAAGCCGGGACAGAGAATTCACCCCTCCACTTT.

V usage is TRBV7-9 and J usage is TRBJ1-5; 9 nucleotides match TRBD1. The ends lost 1 base at V and 7 bases at J; junction bases unmatched: 5. Germline V gene lookup returns CDR1 SEHNR and CDR2 FQNEAQ (reference sequence). This CDR3 contains 15 residues. The DNA of the CDR3 is TGTGCCAGCAGCTTAGTGGGACAGGGCGGACAGCCCCAGCATTTT. The encoded protein is CASSLVGQGGQPQHF.

The rearrangement links TRBV14 to TRBJ1-1; 8 bases agree with TRBD1. The ends lost 3 bases at V and 4 bases at J; junction bases unmatched: 7. The length of the CDR3 is 15 residues. The germline gives CDR1 SGHDN, CDR2 FVKESK. CDR3 loop: CASSQRTGSATEAFF. Written as DNA, the CDR3 is TGTGCCAGCAGCCAGAGGACAGGGTCGGCCACTGAAGCTTTCTTT.

This sequence joins TRBV29-1 and TRBJ2-4, with D possibly matching TRBD2 (6 bases). The CDR3 spans 15 residues. V lost 2 bases and J 0 bases, leaving 11 bases between the germline ends. Germline CDR1 reads SQVTM; CDR2 reads ANQGSEA. The CDR3 sequence is CSVEIPGVAKNIQYF. The CDR3 coding sequence is TGCAGCGTTGAAATACCGGGGGTAGCCAAAAACATTCAGTACTTC.

This clone was observed a few times. The rearrangement joins TRBV5-1 to TRBJ2-7, with unresolved D. Trimming left V 4 bases short and J 1 base short, with 9 bases between. The CDR3 length is 13 residues. Germline-derived CDR1 and CDR2 are SGHRS and YFSETQ. The CDR3: CASSKDGSYEQYF. DNA of the CDR3: TGCGCCAGCAGCAAGGACGGTTCCTACGAGCAGTACTTC.

CDR3 in amino acids: CASSQTGASNTIYF. The CDR3, as DNA: TGTGCCAGCAGCCAAACTGGGGCATCGAACACCATATATTTT. The gene calls are TRBV6-5 and TRBJ1-3; TRBD1 is a possible D gene (5 bases). This CDR3 is built from 14 residues. Trimming took 6 bases from V and 7 from J, leaving 16 bases between them. Per the germline V gene, CDR1 is MNHEY and CDR2 is SVGAGI.

This chain's CDR3 is CASSQGTGADTQYF. CDR3 in DNA: TGTGCCAGCAGCCAAGGGACAGGGGCAGATACGCAGTATTTT. The chain links TRBV3-1 (or the pseudogene TRBV3-2) to TRBJ2-3, with 9 nucleotides matching TRBD1. CDR1 LGHDT and CDR2 YNNKEL come from the germline V gene (reference sequence). V gave up 1 base and J gave up 4 bases; unmatched junction bases: 0. This CDR3 has 14 amino acids.

This chain connects TRBV5-1 to TRBJ2-4; D unclear. The CDR3 sequence is 14 residues long. Germline V gene sequence: CDR1 SGHRS, CDR2 YFSETQ. Trimming took 4 bases from V and 0 from J, leaving 8 bases between them. This chain's CDR3 is CASSPRTAKNIQYF. As DNA, the CDR3 is TGCGCCAGCAGCCCCCGGACAGCCAAAAACATTCAGTACTTC.